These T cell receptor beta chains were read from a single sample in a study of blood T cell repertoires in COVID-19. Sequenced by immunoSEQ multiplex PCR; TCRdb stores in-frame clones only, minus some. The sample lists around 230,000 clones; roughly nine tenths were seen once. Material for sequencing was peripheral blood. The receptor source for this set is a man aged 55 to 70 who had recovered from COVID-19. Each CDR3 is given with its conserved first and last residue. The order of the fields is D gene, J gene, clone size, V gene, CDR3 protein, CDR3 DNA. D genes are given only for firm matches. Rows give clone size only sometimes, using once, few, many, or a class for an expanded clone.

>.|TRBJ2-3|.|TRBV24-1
CATSDFLHPGGAQYF
TGTGCCACCAGTGATTTCCTCCACCCGGGGGGCGCGCAGTATTTT
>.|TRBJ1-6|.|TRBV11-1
CASSLLEHQASPLHF
TGTGCCAGCAGCTTATTGGAACATCAGGCATCACCCCTCCACTTT
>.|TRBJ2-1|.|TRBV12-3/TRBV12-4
CASSFWAGNEQFF
TGTGCCAGCAGTTTTTGGGCAGGCAATGAGCAGTTCTTC
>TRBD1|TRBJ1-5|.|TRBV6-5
CASSLGRGINQPQHF
TGTGCCAGCAGCCTCGGCAGGGGGATCAATCAGCCCCAGCATTTT
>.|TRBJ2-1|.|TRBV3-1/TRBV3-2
CASSQGSGSGPEGEQFF
TGTGCCAGCAGCCAAGGATCTGGGAGCGGACCTGAGGGTGAGCAGTTCTTC
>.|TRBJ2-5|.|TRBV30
CAWSVWASAETQYF
TGTGCCTGGAGTGTCTGGGCTAGCGCAGAGACCCAGTACTTC
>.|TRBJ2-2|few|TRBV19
CASSILGAANTGELFF
TGTGCCAGTAGTATATTGGGGGCTGCGAACACCGGGGAGCTGTTTTTT
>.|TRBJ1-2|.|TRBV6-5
CASSYEAYYGYTF
TGTGCCAGCAGTTACGAGGCCTACTATGGCTACACCTTC
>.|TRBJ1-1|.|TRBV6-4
CASSALLNTEAFF
TGTGCCAGCAGTGCCCTCTTGAACACTGAAGCTTTCTTT
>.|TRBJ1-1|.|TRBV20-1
CSASIILGHPRVIANTEAFF
TGCAGTGCTAGTATTATTTTGGGACACCCAAGGGTAATAGCGAACACTGAAGCTTTCTTT
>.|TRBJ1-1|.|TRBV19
CASRDFARTEAFF
TGTGCCAGCCGGGATTTCGCGCGCACTGAAGCTTTCTTT
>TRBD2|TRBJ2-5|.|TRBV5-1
CASSWTSGDQETQYF
TGCGCCAGCAGCTGGACTAGCGGGGACCAAGAGACCCAGTACTTC
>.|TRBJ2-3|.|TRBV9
CASSAKASRVLPPPDTQYF
TGTGCCAGCAGCGCAAAGGCTAGCCGGGTCCTCCCCCCCCCAGATACGCAGTATTTT
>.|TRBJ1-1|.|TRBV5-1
CASSEPGGGGTEAFF
TGCGCCAGCAGCGAGCCCGGGGGGGGAGGCACTGAAGCTTTCTTT
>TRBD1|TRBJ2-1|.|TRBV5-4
CASSHNRGYNEQFF
TGTGCCAGCAGTCATAACAGGGGATACAATGAGCAGTTCTTC
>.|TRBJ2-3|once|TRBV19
CASKGGLSTDTQYF
TGTGCCAGTAAGGGGGGACTAAGCACAGATACGCAGTATTTT
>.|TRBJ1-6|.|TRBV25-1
CASSESHSSYNSPLHF
TGTGCCAGCAGTGAAAGTCATAGCTCCTATAATTCACCCCTCCACTTT